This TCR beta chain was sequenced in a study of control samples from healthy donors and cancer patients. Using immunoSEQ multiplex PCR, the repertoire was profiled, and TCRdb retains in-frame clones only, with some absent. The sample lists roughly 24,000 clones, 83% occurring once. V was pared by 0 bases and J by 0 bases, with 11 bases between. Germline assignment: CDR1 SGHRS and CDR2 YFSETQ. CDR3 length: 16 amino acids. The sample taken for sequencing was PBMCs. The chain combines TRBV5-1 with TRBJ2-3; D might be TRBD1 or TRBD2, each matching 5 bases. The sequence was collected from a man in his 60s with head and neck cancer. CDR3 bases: TGCGCCAGCAGCTTGGGGGCAGGGAGTAGCACAGATACGCAGTATTTT. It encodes CASSLGAGSSTDTQYF.